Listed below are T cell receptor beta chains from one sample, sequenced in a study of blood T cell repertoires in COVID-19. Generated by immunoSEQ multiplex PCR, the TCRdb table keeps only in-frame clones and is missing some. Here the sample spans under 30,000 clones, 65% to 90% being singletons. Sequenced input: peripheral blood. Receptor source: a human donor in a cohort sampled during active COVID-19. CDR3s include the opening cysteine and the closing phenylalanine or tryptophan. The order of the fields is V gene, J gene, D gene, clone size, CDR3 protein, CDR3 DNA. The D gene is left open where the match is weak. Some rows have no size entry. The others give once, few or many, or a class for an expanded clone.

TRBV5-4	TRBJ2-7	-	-	CASSPLERRGRGDEQYF	TGTGCCAGCAGCCCTCTAGAGAGGAGGGGACGCGGCGACGAGCAGTACTTC
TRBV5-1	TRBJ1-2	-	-	CASSLALRSGDGYTF	TGCGCCAGCAGCTTGGCCTTGAGATCGGGGGACGGCTACACCTTC
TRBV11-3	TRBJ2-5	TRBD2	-	CASSPGTNSFSGVTQYF	TGTGCCAGCAGCCCCGGGACTAATTCCTTTTCGGGAGTGACCCAGTACTTC
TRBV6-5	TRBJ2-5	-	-	CASRGSSETQYF	TGTGCCAGCAGGGGCTCATCAGAGACCCAGTACTTC
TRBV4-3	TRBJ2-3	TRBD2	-	CASSQEPAEREGTDTQYF	TGCGCCAGCAGCCAAGAACCCGCTGAGCGGGAGGGCACAGATACGCAGTATTTT
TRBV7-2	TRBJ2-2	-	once	CASSALATTLGELFF	TGTGCCAGCAGCGCACTAGCCACCACCCTCGGGGAGCTGTTTTTT
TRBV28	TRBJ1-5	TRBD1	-	CASSQTGGESNQPQHF	TGTGCCAGCAGCCAGACAGGGGGAGAAAGCAATCAGCCCCAGCATTTT
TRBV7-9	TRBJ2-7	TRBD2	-	CASSLGVTTSGRDEQYF	TGTGCCAGCAGCTTAGGGGTTACGACTAGCGGGAGGGACGAGCAGTACTTC
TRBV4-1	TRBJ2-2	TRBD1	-	CASSQGPRGLDTGELFF	TGCGCCAGCAGCCAAGGCCCCAGGGGGTTGGACACCGGGGAGCTGTTTTTT
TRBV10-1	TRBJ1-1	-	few	CASSERGNTEAFF	TGCGCCAGCAGTGAGAGAGGGAACACTGAAGCTTTCTTT
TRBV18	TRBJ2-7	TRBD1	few	CASSPNRDRVVKEYF	TGTGCCAGCTCACCAAACCGGGACAGGGTAGTTAAGGAGTACTTC
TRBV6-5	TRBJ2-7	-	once	CASSYSTGRSYEQYF	TGTGCCAGCAGTTACTCTACAGGGCGATCCTACGAGCAGTACTTC
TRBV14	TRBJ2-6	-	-	CASSYSGANVLTF	TGTGCCAGCAGTTACTCTGGGGCCAACGTCCTGACTTTC
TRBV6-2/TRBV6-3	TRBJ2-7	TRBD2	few	CASSYTATSGEQYF	TGTGCCAGCAGTTACACGGCGACTAGCGGGGAGCAGTACTTC
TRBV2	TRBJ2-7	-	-	CASIERGGGTRSYEQYF	TGTGCCAGCATTGAAAGGGGGGGCGGGACACGCTCCTACGAGCAGTACTTC
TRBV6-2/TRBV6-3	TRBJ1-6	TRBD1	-	CASSYPGQGRKSPLHF	TGTGCCAGCAGTTACCCCGGACAGGGAAGAAAATCACCCCTCCACTTT
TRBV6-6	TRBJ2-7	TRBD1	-	CASSPQGAKSYEQYF	TGTGCCAGCAGTCCACAGGGGGCTAAATCCTACGAGCAGTACTTC
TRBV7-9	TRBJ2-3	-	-	CASSLVEGVSDTQYF	TGTGCCAGCAGCTTAGTTGAGGGGGTTTCGGATACGCAGTATTTT
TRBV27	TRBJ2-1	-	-	CASKGRYNEQFF	TGTGCCAGCAAGGGGCGGTACAATGAGCAGTTCTTC
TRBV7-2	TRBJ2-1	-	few	CASSYTSDRHYNEQFF	TGTGCCAGCAGCTATACCTCGGACAGACACTACAATGAGCAGTTCTTC
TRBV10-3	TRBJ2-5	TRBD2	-	CAISSGLNQETQYF	TGTGCCATCAGTTCGGGACTAAACCAAGAGACCCAGTACTTC
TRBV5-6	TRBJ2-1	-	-	CASSYFGGDEQFF	TGTGCCAGCAGCTACTTCGGGGGTGACGAGCAGTTCTTC
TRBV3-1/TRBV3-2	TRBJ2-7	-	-	CASSRTATYEQYF	TGTGCCAGCAGCCGGACAGCAACCTACGAGCAGTACTTC
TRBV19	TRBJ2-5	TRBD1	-	CASSRGTGFLQETQYF	TGTGCCAGTAGTAGGGGGACAGGATTTTTACAAGAGACCCAGTACTTC
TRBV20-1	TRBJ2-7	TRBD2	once	CSASKAGAHYEQYF	TGCAGTGCTAGTAAAGCGGGGGCCCATTACGAGCAGTACTTC
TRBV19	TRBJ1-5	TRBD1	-	CASSNKQGAVEQPQHF	TGTGCCAGTAGTAACAAACAGGGGGCGGTCGAGCAGCCCCAGCATTTT
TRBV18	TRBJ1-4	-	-	CASSQYRQTNEKLFF	TGTGCCAGCTCGCAATACAGACAAACTAATGAAAAACTGTTTTTT
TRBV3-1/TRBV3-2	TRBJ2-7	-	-	CASSPPQGEQYF	TGTGCCAGCAGCCCACCTCAGGGGGAGCAGTACTTC
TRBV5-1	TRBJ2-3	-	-	CASSLGSGGTDTQYF	TGCGCCAGCAGCTTGGGTAGTGGCGGGACAGATACGCAGTATTTT
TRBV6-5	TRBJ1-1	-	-	CASNPGGSTEAFF	TGTGCCAGCAACCCAGGAGGGTCCACTGAAGCTTTCTTT
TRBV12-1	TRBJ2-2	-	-	CASSPRTAPGELFF	TGTGCCAGCAGCCCGAGGACAGCCCCCGGGGAGCTGTTTTTT
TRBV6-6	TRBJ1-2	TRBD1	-	CASSSGQAYGYTF	TGTGCCAGCAGTTCAGGACAGGCGTATGGCTACACCTTC
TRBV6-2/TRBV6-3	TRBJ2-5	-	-	CASSYSPGDQETQYF	TGTGCCAGCAGTTACTCCCCGGGGGATCAAGAGACCCAGTACTTC
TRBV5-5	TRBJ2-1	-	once	CASSLISDEQFF	TGTGCCAGCAGCTTGATTTCAGATGAGCAGTTCTTC
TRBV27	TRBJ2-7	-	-	CASSADSVAYEQYF	TGTGCCAGCAGTGCGGACAGTGTTGCGTACGAGCAGTACTTC
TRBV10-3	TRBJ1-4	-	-	CATAGGANEKLFF	TGTGCCACCGCGGGGGGTGCTAATGAAAAACTGTTTTTT
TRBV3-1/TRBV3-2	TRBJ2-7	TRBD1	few	CASSHTLATGGYEQYF	TGTGCCAGCAGCCACACTCTCGCAACAGGGGGCTACGAGCAGTACTTC
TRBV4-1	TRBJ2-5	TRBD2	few	CASSQASGGGETQYF	TGCGCCAGCAGCCAAGCTAGCGGGGGCGGAGAGACCCAGTACTTC
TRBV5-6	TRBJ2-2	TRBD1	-	CASSRDRGAGELFF	TGTGCCAGCAGCAGGGACAGGGGTGCCGGGGAGCTGTTTTTT
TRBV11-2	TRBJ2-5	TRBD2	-	CASSGGVETQYF	TGTGCCAGCAGCGGGGGGGTGGAGACCCAGTACTTC
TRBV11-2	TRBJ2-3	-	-	CASKDYTDTQYF	TGTGCCAGTAAAGACTATACAGATACGCAGTATTTT
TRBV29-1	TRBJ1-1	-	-	CSVVVATEAFF	TGCAGCGTTGTTGTGGCTACTGAAGCTTTCTTT
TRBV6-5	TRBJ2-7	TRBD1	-	CASSYSTGERPYEQYF	TGTGCCAGCAGTTACTCGACAGGGGAAAGGCCCTACGAGCAGTACTTC
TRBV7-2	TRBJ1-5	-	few	CASSSTGDQPQHF	TGTGCCAGCAGCTCCACGGGGGATCAGCCCCAGCATTTT
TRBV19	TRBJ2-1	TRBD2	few	CASSIAQRDWGNEQFF	TGTGCCAGTAGTATAGCCCAGCGGGATTGGGGGAATGAGCAGTTCTTC
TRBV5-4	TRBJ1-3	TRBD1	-	CASSLDSGTGLGNTIYF	TGTGCCAGCAGCTTGGATTCAGGGACAGGGCTAGGAAACACCATATATTTT
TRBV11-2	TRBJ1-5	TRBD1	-	CASSLGQGNQPQHF	TGTGCCAGCAGCCTGGGACAGGGAAATCAGCCCCAGCATTTT
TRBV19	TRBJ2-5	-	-	CASSIDGTVVGGVETQYF	TGTGCCAGTAGTATAGATGGGACCGTGGTGGGGGGAGTTGAGACCCAGTACTTC
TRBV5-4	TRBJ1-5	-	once	CASRMAGSNQPQHF	TGTGCCAGCAGGATGGCAGGGAGCAATCAGCCCCAGCATTTT
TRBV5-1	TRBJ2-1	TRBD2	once	CASSLGVAGEMDEQFF	TGCGCCAGCAGCTTGGGGGTTGCGGGGGAGATGGATGAGCAGTTCTTC
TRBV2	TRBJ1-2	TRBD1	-	CASTPQGLEPPINYGYTF	TGTGCCAGCACCCCACAGGGGCTAGAACCCCCGATTAACTATGGCTACACCTTC
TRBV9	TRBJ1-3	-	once	CASNPRQSGNTIYF	TGTGCCAGCAACCCCCGACAGTCTGGAAACACCATATATTTT
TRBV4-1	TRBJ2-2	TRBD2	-	CASSPRAGAVGELFF	TGCGCCAGCAGCCCCCGAGCGGGAGCGGTCGGGGAGCTGTTTTTT
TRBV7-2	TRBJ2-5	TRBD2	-	CASSPQAGGGMETQYF	TGTGCCAGCAGCCCCCAAGCGGGAGGGGGCATGGAGACCCAGTACTTC
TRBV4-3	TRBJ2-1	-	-	CASSQDGNSYNEQFF	TGCGCCAGCAGCCAAGACGGGAACTCCTACAATGAGCAGTTCTTC
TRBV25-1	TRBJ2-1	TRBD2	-	CASSEYRLAGDNEQFF	TGTGCCAGCAGTGAATATAGACTAGCGGGAGACAATGAGCAGTTCTTC
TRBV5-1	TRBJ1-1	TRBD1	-	CASSPPGTGGTEAFF	TGCGCCAGCAGCCCCCCCGGGACAGGGGGCACTGAAGCTTTCTTT
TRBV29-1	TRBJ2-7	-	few	CSVTRGRGSYEQYF	TGCAGCGTTACTCGAGGACGGGGGTCCTACGAGCAGTACTTC
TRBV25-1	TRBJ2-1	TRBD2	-	CASSESTWTSGNTHEQFF	TGTGCCAGCAGTGAATCTACGTGGACTAGCGGGAACACACATGAGCAGTTCTTC